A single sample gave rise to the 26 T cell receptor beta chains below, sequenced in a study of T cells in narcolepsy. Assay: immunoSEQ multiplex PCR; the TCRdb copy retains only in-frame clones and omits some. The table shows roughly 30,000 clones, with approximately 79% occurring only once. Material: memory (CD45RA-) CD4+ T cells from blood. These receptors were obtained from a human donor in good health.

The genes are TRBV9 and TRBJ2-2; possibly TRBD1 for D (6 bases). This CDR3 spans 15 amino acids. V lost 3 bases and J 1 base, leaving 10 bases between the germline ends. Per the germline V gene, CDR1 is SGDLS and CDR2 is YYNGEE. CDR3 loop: CASSGGQRNTGELFF. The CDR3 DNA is TGTGCCAGCAGCGGCGGACAGCGGAACACCGGGGAGCTGTTTTTT.

This CDR3 is CASSVARRDRAKNTEAFF. In nucleotides, the CDR3 is TGTGCCAGCAGCGTAGCTCGGCGGGACCGAGCAAAGAACACTGAAGCTTTCTTT. The chain couples TRBV9 to TRBJ1-1; perhaps TRBD1 as D (5 bases). CDR1 is SGDLS and CDR2 is YYNGEE in the germline V gene. Trimming cost V 0 bases and J 1 base, with 19 bases left between them. The CDR3 totals 18 residues.

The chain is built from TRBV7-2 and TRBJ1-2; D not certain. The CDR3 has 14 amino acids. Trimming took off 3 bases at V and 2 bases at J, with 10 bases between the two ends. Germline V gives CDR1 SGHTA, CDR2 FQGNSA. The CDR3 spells CASSLTRANYGYTF. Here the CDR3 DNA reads TGTGCCAGCAGCTTGACCCGAGCGAACTATGGCTACACCTTC.

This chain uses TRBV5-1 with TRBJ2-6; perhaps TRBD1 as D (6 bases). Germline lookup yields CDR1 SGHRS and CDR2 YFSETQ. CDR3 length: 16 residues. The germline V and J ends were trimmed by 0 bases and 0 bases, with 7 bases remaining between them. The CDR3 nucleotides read TGCGCCAGCAGCTTGGTACAGGGCTCTGGGGCCAACGTCCTGACTTTC. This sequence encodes CASSLVQGSGANVLTF.

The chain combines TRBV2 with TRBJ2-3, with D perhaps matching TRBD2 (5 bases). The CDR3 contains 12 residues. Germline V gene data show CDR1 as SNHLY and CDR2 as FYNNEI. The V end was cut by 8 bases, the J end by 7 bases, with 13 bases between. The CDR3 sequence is CASREAGNTQYF. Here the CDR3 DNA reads TGTGCCAGCCGGGAAGCCGGAAATACGCAGTATTTT. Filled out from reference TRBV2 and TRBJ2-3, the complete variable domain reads EPEVTQTPSHQVTQMGQEVILRCVPISNHLYFYWYRQILGQKVEFLVSFYNNEISEKSEIFDDQFSVERPDGSNFTLKIRSTKLEDSAMYFCASREAGNTQYFGPGTRLTVL.

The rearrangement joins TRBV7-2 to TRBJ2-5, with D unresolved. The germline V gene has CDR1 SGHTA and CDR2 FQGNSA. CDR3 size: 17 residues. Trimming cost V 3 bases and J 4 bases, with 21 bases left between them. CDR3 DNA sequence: TGTGCCAGCAGCTTCAGAAACGTCCCCCGAGTGAGAGAGACCCAGTACTTC. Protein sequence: CASSFRNVPRVRETQYF.

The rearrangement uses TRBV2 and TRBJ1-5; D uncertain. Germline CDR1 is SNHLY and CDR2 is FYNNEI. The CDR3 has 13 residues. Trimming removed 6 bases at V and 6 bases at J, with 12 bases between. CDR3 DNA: TGTGCCAGCAGCGTGTACTCGGGTCAGCCCCAGCATTTT. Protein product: CASSVYSGQPQHF.

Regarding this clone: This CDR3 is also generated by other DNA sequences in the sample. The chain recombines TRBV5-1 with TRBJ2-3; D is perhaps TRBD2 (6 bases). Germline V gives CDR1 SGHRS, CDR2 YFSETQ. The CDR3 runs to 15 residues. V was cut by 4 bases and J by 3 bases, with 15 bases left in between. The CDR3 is CASSPSRGGTDTQYF. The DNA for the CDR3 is TGCGCCAGCAGCCCGTCCCGGGGAGGAACAGATACGCAGTATTTT. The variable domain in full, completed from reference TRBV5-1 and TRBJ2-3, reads KAGVTQTPRYLIKTRGQQVTLSCSPISGHRSVSWYQQTPGQGLQFLFEYFSETQRNKGNFPGRFSGRQFSNSRSEMNVSTLELGDSALYLCASSPSRGGTDTQYFGPGTRLTVL.

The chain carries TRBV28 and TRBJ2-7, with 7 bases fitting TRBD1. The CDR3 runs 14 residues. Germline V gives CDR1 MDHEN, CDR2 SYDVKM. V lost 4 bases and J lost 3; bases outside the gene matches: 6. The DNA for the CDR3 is TGTGCCAGCAGTTCGTACAGGGGTGACTACGAGCAGTACTTC. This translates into CASSSYRGDYEQYF.

The CDR3 is CASSVQTGDPSYEQYF. In nucleotides, the CDR3 is TGTGCCAGCAGCGTACAGACAGGGGACCCCTCCTACGAGCAGTACTTC. This chain connects TRBV5-5 to TRBJ2-7; 8 nucleotides agree with TRBD1. Trimming took 4 bases from V and 0 from J; bases not matched to a gene: 9. The CDR3 loop spans 16 amino acids. Germline assignment: CDR1 SGHKS and CDR2 YYEKEE (reference sequence).

The CDR3 nucleotides read TGTGCCAGCAGCAAACCCAATGGACCTAGGACTAGCGGCCTCACAGATACGCAGTATTTT. The encoded protein is CASSKPNGPRTSGLTDTQYF. The gene calls are TRBV21-1 and TRBJ2-3; the table's D call, TRBD2, has no DNA check behind it. TRBV21-1 is listed as a pseudogene. The length of the CDR3 is 20 residues.

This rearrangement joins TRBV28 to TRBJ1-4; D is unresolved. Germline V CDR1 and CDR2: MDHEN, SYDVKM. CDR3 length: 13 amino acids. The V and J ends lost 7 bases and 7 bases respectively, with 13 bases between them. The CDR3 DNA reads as TGTGCCAGCAACCGATTAGTGGGTGAAAAACTGTTTTTT. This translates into CASNRLVGEKLFF.

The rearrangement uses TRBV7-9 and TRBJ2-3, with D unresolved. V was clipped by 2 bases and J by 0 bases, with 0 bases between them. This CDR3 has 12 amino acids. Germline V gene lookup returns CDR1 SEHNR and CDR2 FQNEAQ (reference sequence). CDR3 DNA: TGTGCCAGCAGCTTAAGCACAGATACGCAGTATTTT. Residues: CASSLSTDTQYF.

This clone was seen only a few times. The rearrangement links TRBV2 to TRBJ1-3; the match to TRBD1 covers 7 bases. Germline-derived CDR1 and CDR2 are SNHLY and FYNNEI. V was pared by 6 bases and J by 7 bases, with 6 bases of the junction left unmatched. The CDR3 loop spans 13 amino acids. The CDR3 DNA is TGTGCCAGCAGGAACACAGGGGTGAACACCATATATTTT. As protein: CASRNTGVNTIYF.

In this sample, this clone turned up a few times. The CDR3 protein is CATSRVTGREETQYF. The CDR3 DNA is TGTGCCACCAGCAGAGTTACAGGCAGGGAAGAGACCCAGTACTTC. V is TRBV15 and J is TRBJ2-5, with D possibly TRBD1 on 5 matching bases. This CDR3 is 15 amino acids long. Germline values: CDR1 LNHNV, CDR2 YYDKDF (reference sequence). With 1 base removed from V and 3 bases from J, the gap between germline ends came to 12 bases.

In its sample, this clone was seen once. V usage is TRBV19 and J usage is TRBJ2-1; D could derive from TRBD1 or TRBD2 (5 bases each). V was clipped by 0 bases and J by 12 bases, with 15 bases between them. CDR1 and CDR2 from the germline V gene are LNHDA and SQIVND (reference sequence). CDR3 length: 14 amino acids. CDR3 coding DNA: TGTGCCAGTAGTATAGATGGGGGAAGGGATGCGCAGTTCTTC. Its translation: CASSIDGGRDAQFF.

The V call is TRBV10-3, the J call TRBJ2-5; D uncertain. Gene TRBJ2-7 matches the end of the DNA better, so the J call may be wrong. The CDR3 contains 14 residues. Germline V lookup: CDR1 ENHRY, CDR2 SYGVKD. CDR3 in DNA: TGTGCCATCAGTGAGGTTAGGGTTGTCGACGAGCAGTACTTC. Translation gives CAISEVRVVDEQYF.

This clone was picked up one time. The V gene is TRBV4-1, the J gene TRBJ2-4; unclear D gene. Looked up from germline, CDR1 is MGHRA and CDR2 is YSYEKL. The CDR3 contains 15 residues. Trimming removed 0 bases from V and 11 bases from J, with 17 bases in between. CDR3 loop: CASSQDHTGPNVQYF. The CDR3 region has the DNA TGCGCCAGCAGCCAAGATCATACGGGTCCCAACGTTCAGTACTTC.

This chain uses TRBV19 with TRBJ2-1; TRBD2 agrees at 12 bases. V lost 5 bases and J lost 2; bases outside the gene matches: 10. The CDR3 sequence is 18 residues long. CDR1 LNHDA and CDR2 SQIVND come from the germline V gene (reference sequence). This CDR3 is CASSPLTSGSIPYNEQFF. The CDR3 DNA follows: TGTGCCAGTAGTCCCCTGACTAGCGGGAGTATCCCCTACAATGAGCAGTTCTTC.

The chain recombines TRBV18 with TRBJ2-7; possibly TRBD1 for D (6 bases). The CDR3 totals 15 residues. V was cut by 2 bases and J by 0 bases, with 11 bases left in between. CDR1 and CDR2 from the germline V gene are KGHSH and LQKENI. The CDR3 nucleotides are TGTGCCAGCTCACCAGAGGGACAAAACTCCTACGAGCAGTACTTC. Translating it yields CASSPEGQNSYEQYF.

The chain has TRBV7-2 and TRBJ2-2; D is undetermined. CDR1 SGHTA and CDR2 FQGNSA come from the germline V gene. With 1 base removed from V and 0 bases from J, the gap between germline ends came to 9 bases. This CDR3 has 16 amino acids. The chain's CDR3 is CASSLEALANTGELFF. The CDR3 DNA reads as TGTGCCAGCAGCTTAGAGGCGCTAGCGAACACCGGGGAGCTGTTTTTT. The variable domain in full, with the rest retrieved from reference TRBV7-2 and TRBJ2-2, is GAGVSQSPSNKVTEKGKDVELRCDPISGHTALYWYRQSLGQGLEFLIYFQGNSAPDKSGLPSDRFSAERTGGSVSTLTIQRTQQEDSAVYLCASSLEALANTGELFFGEGSRLTVL.

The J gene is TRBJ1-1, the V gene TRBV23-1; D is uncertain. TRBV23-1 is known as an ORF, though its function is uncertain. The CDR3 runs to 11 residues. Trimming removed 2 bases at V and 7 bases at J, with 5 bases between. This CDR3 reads CASSQGVEAFF. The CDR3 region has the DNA TGCGCCAGCAGTCAAGGGGTTGAAGCTTTCTTT.

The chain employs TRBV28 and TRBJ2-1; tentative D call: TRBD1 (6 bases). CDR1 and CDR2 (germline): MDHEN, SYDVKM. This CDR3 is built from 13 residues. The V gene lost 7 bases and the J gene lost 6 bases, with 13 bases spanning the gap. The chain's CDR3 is CASTRGTGNEQFF. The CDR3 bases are TGTGCCAGCACCAGGGGAACCGGCAATGAGCAGTTCTTC.

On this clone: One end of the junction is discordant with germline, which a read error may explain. For the CDR3, the DNA is TGTGCTAGCAGCCCCATCCGGGGAGGCACTGAAGCTTTCTTT. Translated: CASSPIRGGTEAFF. This rearrangement joins TRBV7-7 to TRBJ1-1; D is unresolved. This CDR3 is built from 14 residues. Germline CDR1 and CDR2: SSHAT and FNYEAQ (reference sequence).

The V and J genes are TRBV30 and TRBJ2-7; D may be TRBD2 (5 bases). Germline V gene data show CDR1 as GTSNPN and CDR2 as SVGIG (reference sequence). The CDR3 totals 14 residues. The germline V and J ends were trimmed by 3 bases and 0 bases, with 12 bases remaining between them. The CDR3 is CAWSPGVSSYEQYF. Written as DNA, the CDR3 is TGTGCCTGGAGCCCCGGGGTTAGCTCCTACGAGCAGTACTTC.

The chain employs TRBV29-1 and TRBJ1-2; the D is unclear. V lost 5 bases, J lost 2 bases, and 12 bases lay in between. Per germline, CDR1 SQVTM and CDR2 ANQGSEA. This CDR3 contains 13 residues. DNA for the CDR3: TGCAGCGTTCTAAACTCAGCGAACTATGGCTACACCTTC. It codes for CSVLNSANYGYTF.